The TCR beta chain under discussion was sequenced for a study of T cells in Graves' hyperthyroidism and ophthalmopathy. Study-wide findings and caveats: Peripheral blood also featured most of the thyroid clonotypes expanded above 0.001. Ophthalmopathy stood apart from stable hyperthyroidism in a 13 V-J model.

The table lists this clonotype with many counts. No antigen is known for it. TCR beta CDR3 region amplification was performed from RNA transcripts. A set of HTBI primers served as the primers for a first-round RT-PCR of the TCR CDR3. TCRdb analysed the multiplex PCR reads with MiXCR anew, one entry per CDR3 protein. The sample contains 400,000 to 500,000 distinct CDR3 sequences, about 13% of which appear only once. The study excluded patients with uncontrolled infection, other autoimmune disease, pregnancy or lactation. The CDR3 is 18 amino acids. With V trimmed by 3 bases and J by 2 bases, 17 bases remained unmatched. Germline assignment: CDR1 DFQATT and CDR2 SNEGSKA (reference sequence).

The chain links TRBV20-1 to TRBJ2-3, with 7 positions matching TRBD2. Source material: blood. The TCR was taken from a woman aged 18-29 years with Graves' hyperthyroidism. The CDR3 bases are TGCAGTGCTAGCGTCCATGGGAGCGGGACTATTAACACAGATACGCAGTATTTT. It specifies CSASVHGSGTINTDTQYF.